This passage covers 6 T cell receptor beta chains from one sample sequenced in a study of glioma-infiltrating T cells. The iRepertoire nested amplicon-rescue multiplex PCR amplified TCR alpha and beta CDR3s from RNA. One entry per CDR3 protein results from TCRdb running MiXCR on the multiplex PCR reads. Of about 190,000 distinct CDR3 sequences in the sample, around 30% are singletons; the top ten hold roughly a fifth. The sequenced sample consisted of glioma tissue, nonneoplastic brain tissue, or PBMCs (not recorded which). The receptors were gathered from a human donor with low-grade glioma or glioblastoma, undergoing nonglioma brain surgery, or in good health (not recorded which).

This clonotype occurred many times. The rearrangement links TRBV15 to TRBJ1-1; D unresolved. The CDR3 has 13 residues. The V end lost 5 bases, the J end lost 5 bases, and 12 bases lay between the germline ends. Germline CDR1 LNHNV, CDR2 YYDKDF (reference sequence). The CDR3 sequence is CATSFRTGTEAFF. Written as DNA, the CDR3 is TGTGCCACCAGCTTCCGGACCGGGACTGAAGCTTTCTTT.

This clonotype has at least ten counts. The rearrangement joins TRBV4-1 to TRBJ2-7; unclear D gene. CDR3 length equals 16 residues. The V end was cut by 2 bases, the J end by 2 bases, with 16 bases between. Germline CDR1 is MGHRA and CDR2 is YSYEKL. The CDR3 sequence is CASSQFHRAGPYEQYF. In DNA form, the CDR3 reads TGCGCCAGCAGCCAATTCCATAGGGCAGGTCCCTACGAGCAGTACTTC.

This rearrangement joins TRBV15 to TRBJ1-1; 8 nucleotides match TRBD1. J gave up 4 bases and V 3 bases, and 10 bases lay outside the gene matches. The CDR3 contains 16 residues. Germline CDR1 LNHNV, CDR2 YYDKDF (reference sequence). The CDR3 DNA follows: TGTGCCACCAGCAGCCATGGACAGGGCTATGCCACTGAAGCTTTCTTT. Amino acid sequence: CATSSHGQGYATEAFF.

This clonotype was recorded at least ten times. V and J are TRBV29-1 and TRBJ2-3; TRBD1 matches at 8 bases. Germline assignment: CDR1 SQVTM and CDR2 ANQGSEA. V gave up 7 bases and J gave up 10 bases; unmatched junction bases: 16. CDR3 size: 14 residues. In DNA, the CDR3 is TGCAGCGGTCGGACAGGGTCGTCCTCCCATGCGCAGTATTTT. Translation: CSGRTGSSSHAQYF.

This clonotype turned up a few times. The J gene is TRBJ2-5, the V gene TRBV12-3 or TRBV12-4; the D gene is possibly TRBD2 (5 bases). The CDR3 consists of 15 residues. V was cut by 5 bases and J by 4 bases, with 17 bases left in between. CDR3 nucleotide sequence: TGTGCCAGCAGTCCCTTTGAAAAGGGAGTAGAGACCCAGTACTTC. It codes for CASSPFEKGVETQYF.

The chain employs TRBV29-1 and TRBJ2-1; 7 bases align to TRBD1. The V segment lost 5 bases and the J segment 7 bases; nucleotides outside the gene matches: 5. Germline CDR1 and CDR2: SQVTM and ANQGSEA. The CDR3 is 12 amino acids. CDR3 sequence (DNA): TGCAGCGTTACAGGGGTGGGTAATGAGCAGTTCTTC. As protein: CSVTGVGNEQFF.